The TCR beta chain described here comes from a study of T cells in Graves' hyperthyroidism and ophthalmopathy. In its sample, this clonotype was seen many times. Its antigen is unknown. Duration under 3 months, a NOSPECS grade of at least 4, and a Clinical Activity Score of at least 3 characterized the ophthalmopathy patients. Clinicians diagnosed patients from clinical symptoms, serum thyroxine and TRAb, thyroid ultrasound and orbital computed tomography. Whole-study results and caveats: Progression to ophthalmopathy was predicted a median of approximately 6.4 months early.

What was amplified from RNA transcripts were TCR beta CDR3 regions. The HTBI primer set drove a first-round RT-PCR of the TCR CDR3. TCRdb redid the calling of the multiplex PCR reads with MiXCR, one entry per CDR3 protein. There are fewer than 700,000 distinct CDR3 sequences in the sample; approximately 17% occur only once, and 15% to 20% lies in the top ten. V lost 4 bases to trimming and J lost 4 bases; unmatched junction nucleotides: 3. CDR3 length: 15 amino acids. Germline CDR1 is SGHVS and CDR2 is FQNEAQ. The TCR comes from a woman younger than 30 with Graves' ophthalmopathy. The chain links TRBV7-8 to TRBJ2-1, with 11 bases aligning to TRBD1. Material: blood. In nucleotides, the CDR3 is TGTGCCAGCAGCTCGGGACAGGGGGTTTACAATGAGCAGTTCTTC. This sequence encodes CASSSGQGVYNEQFF.